Shown below are 6 T cell receptor beta chains from a single sample sequenced in a study of OX40 agonist ivuxolimab in advanced cancers. Clones were read by immunoSEQ multiplex PCR, and TCRdb kept only the in-frame ones, dropping some. Of some 69,000 clones in the sample, more than 80% are singletons; the top ten hold more than 0.45%. Sequenced here: CD4+ or CD8+ T cells sorted from blood, sampled in a trial of the OX40 agonist ivuxolimab. The receptors shown here come from an adult with an advanced solid tumor such as melanoma, head and neck, liver or kidney cancer.

This chain links TRBV6-5 with TRBJ2-1, with D possibly TRBD1 on 7 matching bases. The CDR3 consists of 14 residues. V lost 6 bases to trimming and J lost 7 bases, with 16 bases between them. Germline V gene sequence: CDR1 MNHEY, CDR2 SVGAGI. This CDR3 is CASSRDSDRNEQFF. DNA for the CDR3: TGTGCCAGCAGCCGGGACTCGGACAGGAATGAGCAGTTCTTC.

The J gene is TRBJ1-1, the V gene TRBV6-1, with 7 bases aligning to TRBD1. This CDR3 has 14 residues. Trimming at V came to 5 bases and at J to 7 bases, leaving 10 bases not matched to a gene. Germline V gene sequence: CDR1 MNHNS, CDR2 SASEGT. In DNA, the CDR3 is TGTGCCAGCAGTAATCCGGGACAGCTTCATGAAGCTTTCTTT. Encoded protein: CASSNPGQLHEAFF.

This sequence joins TRBV7-2 and TRBJ2-2; D unresolved. V was clipped by 2 bases and J by 4 bases, with 8 bases between them. The CDR3 is 14 residues long. The germline V gene encodes CDR1 SGHTA and CDR2 FQGNSA. The CDR3, as DNA: TGTGCCAGCAGCTTACTATCCCCCACCGGGGAGCTGTTTTTT. This translates into CASSLLSPTGELFF.

V and J are TRBV7-8 and TRBJ1-4; tentative D call: TRBD1 (5 bases). V lost 4 bases and J 7 bases, leaving 16 bases between the germline ends. This CDR3 has 15 residues. CDR1 and CDR2 from the germline V gene are SGHVS and FQNEAQ. Written as DNA, the CDR3 is TGTGCCAGCAGCTCCCACCGGGACCGGTCTGAAAAACTGTTTTTT. The encoded protein is CASSSHRDRSEKLFF.

The chain uses TRBV28 and TRBJ2-1; 7 nucleotides align to TRBD2. This CDR3 spans 11 amino acids. The trim removed 7 bases at V and 14 bases at J, leaving 8 bases unmatched. Germline V gene data show CDR1 as MDHEN and CDR2 as SYDVKM. CDR3 nucleotide sequence: TGTGCCAGCACCACTGGACTAGGAAAGTTCTTC. It specifies CASTTGLGKFF.

The V and J genes are TRBV11-2 and TRBJ2-3, with TRBD2 matching 9 bases. The CDR3 sequence is 13 residues long. Losses at the gene ends were 6 bases for V and 15 bases for J; bases not matched to a gene: 13. The germline V gene has CDR1 SGHAT and CDR2 FQNNGV. The CDR3 bases are TGTGCCAGCAGGCAAAACGGCATAGCGGGAGAATATTTT. This codes for CASRQNGIAGEYF.